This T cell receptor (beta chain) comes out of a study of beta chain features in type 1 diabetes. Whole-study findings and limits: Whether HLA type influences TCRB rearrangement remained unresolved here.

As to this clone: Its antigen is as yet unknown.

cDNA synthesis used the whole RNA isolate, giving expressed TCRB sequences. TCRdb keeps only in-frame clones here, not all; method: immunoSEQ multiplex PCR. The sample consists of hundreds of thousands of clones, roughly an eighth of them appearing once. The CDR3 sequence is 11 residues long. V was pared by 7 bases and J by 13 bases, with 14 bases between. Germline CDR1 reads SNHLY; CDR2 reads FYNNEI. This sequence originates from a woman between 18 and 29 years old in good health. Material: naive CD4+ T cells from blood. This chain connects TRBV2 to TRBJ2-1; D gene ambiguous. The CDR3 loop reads CASKRSALQFF. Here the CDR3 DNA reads TGTGCCAGCAAGCGAAGCGCATTACAGTTCTTC.